This T cell receptor (beta chain) was observed in a study of monozygotic twins with inflammatory bowel disease. CDR3 length: 15 amino acids. In germline, CDR1 is DFQATT, CDR2 SNEGSKA (reference sequence). Concerning this clonotype: The antigen is undetermined.

Study results and caveats: Patient-to-patient differences in immunosuppressive treatment may have added variability to the repertoires.

Skipping T cell sorting, the study isolated total RNA directly from whole blood. Per-sample cDNA came from eight separate reactions. TCRdb re-called the 5' RACE reads; every CDR3 protein appears as one record, without DNA. The sample table includes hundreds of thousands of distinct CDR3 sequences. V usage is TRBV20-1 and J usage is TRBJ1-3; the TCRdb call, TRBD1, lacks DNA for checking. The TCR sequence derives from a human donor with ulcerative colitis or Crohn's disease, or a healthy co-twin of an affected twin (not recorded which). Sequencing input: blood. CDR3 loop: CSAHPGLAHGNTIYF.